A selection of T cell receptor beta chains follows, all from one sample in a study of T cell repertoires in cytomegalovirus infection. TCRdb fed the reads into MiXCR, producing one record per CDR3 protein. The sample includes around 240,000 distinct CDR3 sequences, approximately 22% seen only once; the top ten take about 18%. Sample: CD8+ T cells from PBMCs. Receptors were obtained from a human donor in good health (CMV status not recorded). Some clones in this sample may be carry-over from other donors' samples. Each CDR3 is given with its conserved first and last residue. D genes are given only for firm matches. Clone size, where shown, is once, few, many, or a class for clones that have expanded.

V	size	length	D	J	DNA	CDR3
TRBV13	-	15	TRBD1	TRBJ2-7	TGTGCCAGCAGCCAGGGACAGGAGAGCTCCTACGAGCAGTACTTC	CASSQGQESSYEQYF
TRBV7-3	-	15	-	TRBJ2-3	TGTGCCAGCAGCGCTGGGTTGGTCCGCACAGATACGCAGTATTTT	CASSAGLVRTDTQYF
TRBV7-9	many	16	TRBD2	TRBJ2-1	TGTGCCAGCAGCCCCTCCGGCGCTAGCGGCCGGAATGAGCAGTTCTTC	CASSPSGASGRNEQFF
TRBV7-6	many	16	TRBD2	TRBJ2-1	TGTGCCAGCAGCCAATCGGCGGGGGGGCAATTGGATGAGCAGTTCTTC	CASSQSAGGQLDEQFF
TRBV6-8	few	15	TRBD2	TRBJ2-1	TGTGCCAGCAGTCCCGGGACTACCTACTACAATGAGCAGTTCTTC	CASSPGTTYYNEQFF
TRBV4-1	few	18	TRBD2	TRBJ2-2	TGCGCCAGCAGCCAAGAAGGACTAGCGGGGGGGTCACCCGGGGAGCTGTTTTTT	CASSQEGLAGGSPGELFF
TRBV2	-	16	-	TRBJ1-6	TGTGCCAGCAGCCCTACAGTGAAAGGCTATAATTCACCCCTCCACTTT	CASSPTVKGYNSPLHF
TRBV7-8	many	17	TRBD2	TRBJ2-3	TGTGCCAGCAGCTTAGATCTTAGCGGGGCCCCAGAGGATACGCAGTATTTT	CASSLDLSGAPEDTQYF
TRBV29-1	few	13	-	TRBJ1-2	TGCAGCGTTGTGCCGGGACAAGTCTATGGCTACACCTTC	CSVVPGQVYGYTF
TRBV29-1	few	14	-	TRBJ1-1	TGCAGCGTAGCTACAGGGCTCGGGAACACTGAAGCTTTCTTT	CSVATGLGNTEAFF
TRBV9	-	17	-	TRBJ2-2	TGTGCCAGCAGCGTGCCCGCCGGGCAGCCAAACACCGGGGAGCTGTTTTTT	CASSVPAGQPNTGELFF
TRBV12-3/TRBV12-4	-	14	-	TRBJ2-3	TGTGCCAGCAGTCCCTCAGGGCCCCAAGATACGCAGTATTTT	CASSPSGPQDTQYF
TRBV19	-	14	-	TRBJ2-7	TGTGCCAGTACGGGCGGGACACTCTGGGGGGAGCAGTACTTC	CASTGGTLWGEQYF
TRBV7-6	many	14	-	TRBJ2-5	TGTGCCAGCAGCTTAGCCCCGGGGGGCGAGACCCAGTACTTC	CASSLAPGGETQYF
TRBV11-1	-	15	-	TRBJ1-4	TGTGCCAGCAGCTTACGACGTGCAACTAATGAAAAACTGTTTTTT	CASSLRRATNEKLFF
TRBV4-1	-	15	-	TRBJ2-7	TGCGCCAGCAGCTATGCCGCGGCAGGTACCTACGAGCAGTACTTC	CASSYAAAGTYEQYF
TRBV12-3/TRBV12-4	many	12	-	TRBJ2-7	TGTGCCAGCAGTATCCAGCTCTACGAGCAGTACTTC	CASSIQLYEQYF
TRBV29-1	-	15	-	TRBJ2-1	TGCAGCGTTCATGTTGCAGGGCCAAACGAGGATGAGCAGTTCTTC	CSVHVAGPNEDEQFF
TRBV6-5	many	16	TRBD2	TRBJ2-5	TGTGCCAGCAGTCCAGAACTAGCGGGGGCGGGGGAGACCCAGTACTTC	CASSPELAGAGETQYF
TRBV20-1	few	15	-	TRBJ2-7	TGCAGTGCTAGAGATACACAGGACTTTGCCTACGAGCAGTACTTC	CSARDTQDFAYEQYF
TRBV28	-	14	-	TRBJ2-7	TGTGCCAGCGGGCTCAGGGGGGGGGCGCCCGAGCAGTACTTC	CASGLRGGAPEQYF
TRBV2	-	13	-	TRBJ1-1	TGTGCCAGCACCCTGACATGGGCGACTGAAGCTTTCTTT	CASTLTWATEAFF
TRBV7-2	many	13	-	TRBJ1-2	TGTGCCAGCGCTCAGGGGACTGGCTATGGCTACACCTTC	CASAQGTGYGYTF
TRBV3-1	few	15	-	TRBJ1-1	TGTGCCAGCAGCCAAGATTTGGGGGCTCTGACTGAAGCTTTCTTT	CASSQDLGALTEAFF